These T cell receptor beta chains were read from a single sample in a study of pediatric ulcerative colitis. The data were produced by immunoSEQ multiplex PCR, yet TCRdb's version contains in-frame clones alone and is incomplete. The data show tens of thousands of clones, approximately 87% seen once. Sample: blood. The origin of the receptors is a boy younger than 18 who was a control in a study of pediatric ulcerative colitis. Both conserved end residues are part of each CDR3. Each record gives: J gene, clone size, V gene, D gene, CDR3 DNA, CDR3 protein. D genes are given only for firm matches. Clone size is stated in some rows and not others, as once, few, many or a class when expanded.

J gene: TRBJ2-2; clone size: .; V gene: TRBV7-9; D gene: .; CDR3 DNA: TGTGCCAGCACTACCAGCAGGGGATACACCGGGGAGCTGTTTTTT; CDR3 protein: CASTTSRGYTGELFF
J gene: TRBJ1-1; clone size: .; V gene: TRBV14; D gene: .; CDR3 DNA: TGTGCCAGCAGCCAAGTTAAATTACTACACAAGGCGAACACTGAAGCTTTCTTT; CDR3 protein: CASSQVKLLHKANTEAFF
J gene: TRBJ2-7; clone size: .; V gene: TRBV4-1; D gene: TRBD1; CDR3 DNA: TGCGCCAGCAGCAGGGACAGGGGCTACGAGCAGTACTTC; CDR3 protein: CASSRDRGYEQYF
J gene: TRBJ2-3; clone size: .; V gene: TRBV14; D gene: .; CDR3 DNA: TGTGCCAGCAGCCGCAGATGGGGGACTGGTACAGATACGCAGTATTTT; CDR3 protein: CASSRRWGTGTDTQYF
J gene: TRBJ2-2; clone size: .; V gene: TRBV5-4; D gene: TRBD2; CDR3 DNA: TGTGCCAGCAGTCCCGGGACTAGCGGGGGAGGGGAGCTGTTTTTT; CDR3 protein: CASSPGTSGGGELFF
J gene: TRBJ2-7; clone size: .; V gene: TRBV5-6; D gene: .; CDR3 DNA: TGTGCCAGCAGACCGCTTCGGGGGGCTCCCTACGAGCAGTACTTC; CDR3 protein: CASRPLRGAPYEQYF
J gene: TRBJ2-2; clone size: .; V gene: TRBV2; D gene: .; CDR3 DNA: TGTGCCAGCCGCCCTCGTACTGTAGCGACCGGGGAGCTGTTTTTT; CDR3 protein: CASRPRTVATGELFF
J gene: TRBJ2-7; clone size: .; V gene: TRBV28; D gene: .; CDR3 DNA: TGTGCCAGCAGCTTGTCGACTAGACAAGCCTACGAGCAGTACTTC; CDR3 protein: CASSLSTRQAYEQYF
J gene: TRBJ2-1; clone size: .; V gene: TRBV28; D gene: .; CDR3 DNA: TGTGCCAGCAGTTCAGGCTACGCGAGGAGTGAGCAGTTCTTC; CDR3 protein: CASSSGYARSEQFF
J gene: TRBJ1-2; clone size: .; V gene: TRBV18; D gene: .; CDR3 DNA: TGTGCCAGCTCACCATACAGGTGGTTTGGCTACACCTTC; CDR3 protein: CASSPYRWFGYTF
J gene: TRBJ1-2; clone size: .; V gene: TRBV6-1; D gene: .; CDR3 DNA: TGTGCCAGCAGTGGGACAGCTAACTATGGCTACACCTTC; CDR3 protein: CASSGTANYGYTF
J gene: TRBJ1-2; clone size: once; V gene: TRBV9; D gene: .; CDR3 DNA: TGTGCCAGCAGCACCACGGGGACGGGGGGCTCTGGCTACACCTTC; CDR3 protein: CASSTTGTGGSGYTF
J gene: TRBJ1-5; clone size: .; V gene: TRBV7-2; D gene: TRBD1; CDR3 DNA: TGTGCCAGCATCCGGACAGGGGGGGAGGGACAGCCCCAGCATTTT; CDR3 protein: CASIRTGGEGQPQHF
J gene: TRBJ2-7; clone size: .; V gene: TRBV7-2; D gene: .; CDR3 DNA: TGTGCCAGCAGCCGAGAGGTACAGGGAGGATACGAGCAGTACTTC; CDR3 protein: CASSREVQGGYEQYF
J gene: TRBJ1-6; clone size: .; V gene: TRBV5-1; D gene: .; CDR3 DNA: TGCGCCAGCAGCAGCCGGGTTCCAGGCGGTTCACCCCTCCACTTT; CDR3 protein: CASSSRVPGGSPLHF
J gene: TRBJ2-7; clone size: once; V gene: TRBV15; D gene: TRBD2; CDR3 DNA: TGTGCCACCAGCATGACTAGCGGGGGGCCCTACGAGCAGTACTTC; CDR3 protein: CATSMTSGGPYEQYF
J gene: TRBJ1-2; clone size: .; V gene: TRBV7-2; D gene: .; CDR3 DNA: TGTGCCAGCAGCTTAGATCTGTTGGGGGGAGGAGACTATGGCTACACCTTC; CDR3 protein: CASSLDLLGGGDYGYTF
J gene: TRBJ1-6; clone size: few; V gene: TRBV9; D gene: .; CDR3 DNA: TGTGCCAGCAGCGGACGGGACAAGGAGGTACCCCTCCACTTT; CDR3 protein: CASSGRDKEVPLHF
J gene: TRBJ1-6; clone size: .; V gene: TRBV2; D gene: TRBD1; CDR3 DNA: TGTGCCAGCAGTACAGGGGTCAAAAATTCACCCCTCCACTTT; CDR3 protein: CASSTGVKNSPLHF
J gene: TRBJ1-1; clone size: .; V gene: TRBV2; D gene: .; CDR3 DNA: TGTGCCAGCAGTGCGGAGCTCATGAACACTGAAGCTTTCTTT; CDR3 protein: CASSAELMNTEAFF
J gene: TRBJ2-7; clone size: .; V gene: TRBV4-1; D gene: .; CDR3 DNA: TGCGCCAGCAGCCAAGAGCGCATCTCCTACGAGCAGTACTTC; CDR3 protein: CASSQERISYEQYF
J gene: TRBJ2-2; clone size: once; V gene: TRBV9; D gene: .; CDR3 DNA: TGTGCCAGCAGCGTAGGGTCCCAGGCGGCCGGGGAGCTGTTTTTT; CDR3 protein: CASSVGSQAAGELFF
J gene: TRBJ2-1; clone size: .; V gene: TRBV6-4; D gene: TRBD2; CDR3 DNA: TGTGCCAGCAGTGTAGAGCGGGGGATGGGGCAGTTCTTC; CDR3 protein: CASSVERGMGQFF
J gene: TRBJ1-6; clone size: .; V gene: TRBV6-6; D gene: TRBD1; CDR3 DNA: TGTGCCAGCAGTTCTGGACAGGGCTATAATTCACCCCTCCACTTT; CDR3 protein: CASSSGQGYNSPLHF
J gene: TRBJ2-2; clone size: .; V gene: TRBV9; D gene: .; CDR3 DNA: TGTGCCAGCAGCGCTAGTGGGACCGGGGAGCTGTTTTTT; CDR3 protein: CASSASGTGELFF
J gene: TRBJ2-1; clone size: .; V gene: TRBV15; D gene: TRBD1; CDR3 DNA: TGTGCCACCAGCCGCTCAAGGACAGGATACAATGAGCAGTTCTTC; CDR3 protein: CATSRSRTGYNEQFF
J gene: TRBJ2-3; clone size: .; V gene: TRBV4-1; D gene: .; CDR3 DNA: TGCGCCAGCAGCCAAGAAGGGAACACAGATACGCAGTATTTT; CDR3 protein: CASSQEGNTDTQYF
J gene: TRBJ1-1; clone size: .; V gene: TRBV7-3; D gene: .; CDR3 DNA: TGTGCCAGCAGCTTAAGTACTGAAGCTTTCTTT; CDR3 protein: CASSLSTEAFF
J gene: TRBJ2-7; clone size: .; V gene: TRBV5-1; D gene: TRBD2; CDR3 DNA: TGCGCCAGCAGCTTAGGCGGGGGGTCCCCCTACGAGCAGTACTTC; CDR3 protein: CASSLGGGSPYEQYF
J gene: TRBJ1-5; clone size: .; V gene: TRBV7-2; D gene: .; CDR3 DNA: TGTGCCAGCAGCTTAAGTCGGGGGGCACATCAGCCCCAGCATTTT; CDR3 protein: CASSLSRGAHQPQHF
J gene: TRBJ1-5; clone size: .; V gene: TRBV28; D gene: .; CDR3 DNA: TGTGCCAGCAGTTTCTCAGGGGACAATCAGCCCCAGCATTTT; CDR3 protein: CASSFSGDNQPQHF
J gene: TRBJ1-2; clone size: .; V gene: TRBV6-6; D gene: .; CDR3 DNA: TGTGCCAGCAGTTCCGAGGACCTGGGGGGCTACACCTTC; CDR3 protein: CASSSEDLGGYTF
J gene: TRBJ2-5; clone size: .; V gene: TRBV6-1; D gene: TRBD2; CDR3 DNA: TGTGCCAGAAGTGAACGGGGGGAGGGGGAGACCCAGTACTTC; CDR3 protein: CARSERGEGETQYF
J gene: TRBJ2-1; clone size: .; V gene: TRBV10-1; D gene: TRBD2; CDR3 DNA: TGCGCCAGCAGTGAGTCTGGGACTAGTGGCTTCAATGAGCAGTTCTTC; CDR3 protein: CASSESGTSGFNEQFF
J gene: TRBJ1-5; clone size: .; V gene: TRBV7-2; D gene: .; CDR3 DNA: TGTGCCAGCAGCACCAACCCGGGGGGATATAGCAATCAGCCCCAGCATTTT; CDR3 protein: CASSTNPGGYSNQPQHF
J gene: TRBJ1-1; clone size: few; V gene: TRBV9; D gene: .; CDR3 DNA: TGTGCCAGCAGCGAAGCCTTTGGGGCTGAAGCTTTCTTT; CDR3 protein: CASSEAFGAEAFF
J gene: TRBJ1-5; clone size: .; V gene: TRBV28; D gene: .; CDR3 DNA: TGTGCCAGCAGTCCCCCAGGGAATCAGCCCCAGCATTTT; CDR3 protein: CASSPPGNQPQHF
J gene: TRBJ2-2; clone size: .; V gene: TRBV30; D gene: .; CDR3 DNA: TGTGCCTGGAGTGTTATTTTTGGGCACGGGGAGCTGTTTTTT; CDR3 protein: CAWSVIFGHGELFF
J gene: TRBJ2-6; clone size: .; V gene: TRBV15; D gene: .; CDR3 DNA: TGTGCCACCAGCTCCCACTTTGGGTCTGGGGCCAACGTCCTGACTTTC; CDR3 protein: CATSSHFGSGANVLTF
J gene: TRBJ1-5; clone size: few; V gene: TRBV10-3; D gene: .; CDR3 DNA: TGTGCCATCAGTGGACAGTATAGCAATCAGCCCCAGCATTTT; CDR3 protein: CAISGQYSNQPQHF
J gene: TRBJ2-2; clone size: .; V gene: TRBV7-9; D gene: TRBD2; CDR3 DNA: TGTGCCAGCAGCTTAGCGCCCGGGACTAGCGCTACCGGGGAGCTGTTTTTT; CDR3 protein: CASSLAPGTSATGELFF
J gene: TRBJ1-2; clone size: once; V gene: TRBV7-3; D gene: TRBD1; CDR3 DNA: TGTGCCAGCAGCCCTAGCCGGGACAGGGTTAACTATGGCTACACCTTC; CDR3 protein: CASSPSRDRVNYGYTF
J gene: TRBJ2-7; clone size: .; V gene: TRBV10-2; D gene: .; CDR3 DNA: TGCGCCAGCAGTGAAGTGGGCAGCCTAGGGGAGCAGTACTTC; CDR3 protein: CASSEVGSLGEQYF
J gene: TRBJ2-3; clone size: .; V gene: TRBV4-3; D gene: TRBD2; CDR3 DNA: TGCGCCAGCAGCCAAGTGGTCGGGGGGGCGGCGGATACGCAGTATTTT; CDR3 protein: CASSQVVGGAADTQYF
J gene: TRBJ1-6; clone size: .; V gene: TRBV6-5; D gene: .; CDR3 DNA: TGTGCCAGCAGTTACTCGGCGGAAAATTCACCCCTCCACTTT; CDR3 protein: CASSYSAENSPLHF
J gene: TRBJ1-1; clone size: .; V gene: TRBV11-2; D gene: TRBD1; CDR3 DNA: TGTGCCAGCAGCTTAGATTTGACAGGGCGGACTGAAGCTTTCTTT; CDR3 protein: CASSLDLTGRTEAFF
J gene: TRBJ1-6; clone size: .; V gene: TRBV5-6; D gene: .; CDR3 DNA: TGTGCCAGCCAAAGCGGACGTCTCCTAAGGGATTCACCCCTCCACTTT; CDR3 protein: CASQSGRLLRDSPLHF
J gene: TRBJ1-1; clone size: .; V gene: TRBV10-3; D gene: TRBD1; CDR3 DNA: TGTGCCATCAGGAGGGACAGGGGTTCTGAAGCTTTCTTT; CDR3 protein: CAIRRDRGSEAFF
J gene: TRBJ2-7; clone size: few; V gene: TRBV13; D gene: .; CDR3 DNA: TGTGCCAGCACGCAGAAAGGTAAATGGTCCTACGAGCAGTACTTC; CDR3 protein: CASTQKGKWSYEQYF
J gene: TRBJ1-1; clone size: .; V gene: TRBV19; D gene: .; CDR3 DNA: TGTGCCAGTAGTATTTCCGCAAACACTGAAGCTTTCTTT; CDR3 protein: CASSISANTEAFF
J gene: TRBJ2-6; clone size: once; V gene: TRBV4-3; D gene: .; CDR3 DNA: TGCGCCAGCAGCCAAGATCCTTCTGGGGCCAACGTCCTGACTTTC; CDR3 protein: CASSQDPSGANVLTF
J gene: TRBJ2-1; clone size: .; V gene: TRBV27; D gene: .; CDR3 DNA: TGTGCCAGCAGTCTTTCCGGATTCCTCTACAATGAGCAGTTCTTC; CDR3 protein: CASSLSGFLYNEQFF
J gene: TRBJ1-6; clone size: .; V gene: TRBV5-1; D gene: .; CDR3 DNA: TGCGCCAGCAGCTTGGTCGCAGGGGTGCAGTCCCTCCACTTT; CDR3 protein: CASSLVAGVQSLHF
J gene: TRBJ2-1; clone size: .; V gene: TRBV7-9; D gene: TRBD2; CDR3 DNA: TGTGCCAGCAGCTTAGGTCTAGCGGGCCCAAACAATGAGCAGTTCTTC; CDR3 protein: CASSLGLAGPNNEQFF
J gene: TRBJ2-1; clone size: .; V gene: TRBV25-1; D gene: .; CDR3 DNA: TGTGCCAGCAGTGATTTAGGCAGGTTCAATGAGCAGTTCTTC; CDR3 protein: CASSDLGRFNEQFF